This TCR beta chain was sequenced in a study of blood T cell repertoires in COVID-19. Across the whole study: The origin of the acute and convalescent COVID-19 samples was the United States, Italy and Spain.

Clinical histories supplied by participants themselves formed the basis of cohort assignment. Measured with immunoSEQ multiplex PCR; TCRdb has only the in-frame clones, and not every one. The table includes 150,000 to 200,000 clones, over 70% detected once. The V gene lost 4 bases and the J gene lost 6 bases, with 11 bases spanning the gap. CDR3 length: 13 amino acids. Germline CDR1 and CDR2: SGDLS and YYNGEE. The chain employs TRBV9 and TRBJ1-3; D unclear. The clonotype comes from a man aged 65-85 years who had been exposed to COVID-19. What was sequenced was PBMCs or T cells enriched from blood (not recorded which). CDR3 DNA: TGTGCCAGCAGCCCCCAGGAAGTAAACACCATATATTTT. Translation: CASSPQEVNTIYF. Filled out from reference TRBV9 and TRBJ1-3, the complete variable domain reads DSGVTQTPKHLITATGQRVTLRCSPRSGDLSVYWYQQSLDQGLQFLIQYYNGEERAKGNILERFSAQQFPDLHSELNLSSLELGDSALYFCASSPQEVNTIYFGEGSWLTVV.